The subject of this entry is one TCR beta chain. The antigen remains unidentified. These data are taken from a study of vaccination and CD4 T cells after COVID-19. Study-level findings and limits: Analysis of convalescent patients found that 304 of 307 vaccine-specific clones were spike mono-reactive.

Germline CDR1 MGHRA, CDR2 YSYEKL. The CDR3 is made up of 18 amino acids. V lost 0 bases, J lost 5 bases, and 12 bases stayed unmatched. TCRdb re-analysed the PCR reads in MiXCR, keeping a single row per CDR3 protein. The sample shows about 24,000 distinct CDR3 sequences, under 65% of them seen only once. The receptor was derived from a human donor who had recovered from COVID-19. The specimen comprised CD4+ T cells from blood, sampled before SARS-CoV-2 vaccination. This chain joins TRBV4-1 and TRBJ2-5, with TRBD2 matching over 10 bases. CDR3 in amino acids: CASSQDSFSAGGAETQYF. The DNA for the CDR3 is TGCGCCAGCAGCCAAGATTCCTTTTCAGCGGGAGGGGCGGAGACCCAGTACTTC.